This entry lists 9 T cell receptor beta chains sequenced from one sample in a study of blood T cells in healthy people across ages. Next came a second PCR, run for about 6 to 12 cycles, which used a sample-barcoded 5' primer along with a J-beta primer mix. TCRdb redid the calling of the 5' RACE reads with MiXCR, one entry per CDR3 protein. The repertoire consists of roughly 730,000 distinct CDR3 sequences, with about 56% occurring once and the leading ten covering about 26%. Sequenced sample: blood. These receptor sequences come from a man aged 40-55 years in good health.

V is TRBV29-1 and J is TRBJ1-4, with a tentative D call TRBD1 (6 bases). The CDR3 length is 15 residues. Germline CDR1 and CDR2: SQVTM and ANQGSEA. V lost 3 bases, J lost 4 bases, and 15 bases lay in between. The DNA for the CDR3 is TGCAGCGTTGACGCATCCAGGGGACGTAATGAAAAACTGTTTTTT. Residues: CSVDASRGRNEKLFF.

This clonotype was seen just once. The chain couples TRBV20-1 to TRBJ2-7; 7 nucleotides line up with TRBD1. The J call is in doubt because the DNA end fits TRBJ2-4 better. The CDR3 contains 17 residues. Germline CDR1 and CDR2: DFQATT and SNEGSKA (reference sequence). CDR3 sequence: CSASDRKINLAKNIQYF. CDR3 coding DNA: TGCAGTGCGTCGGACAGGAAAATTAATCTAGCCAAAAACATTCAGTACTTC.

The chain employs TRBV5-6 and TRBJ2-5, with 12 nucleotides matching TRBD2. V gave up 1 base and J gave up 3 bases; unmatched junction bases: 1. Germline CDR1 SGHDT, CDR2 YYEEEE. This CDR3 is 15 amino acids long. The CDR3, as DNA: TGTGCCAGCAGCTTGCGGACTAGCGGGAAAGAGACCCAGTACTTC. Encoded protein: CASSLRTSGKETQYF.

The CDR3 DNA is TGTGCCAGCAGCGCAGGGACACGTCCCAACTATGGCTACACCTTC. It specifies CASSAGTRPNYGYTF. The chain has TRBV7-9 and TRBJ1-2, with D maybe TRBD1 (6 bases). The CDR3 consists of 15 residues. Trimming removed 5 bases at V and 2 bases at J, with 15 bases between. Germline assignment: CDR1 SEHNR and CDR2 FQNEAQ (reference sequence).

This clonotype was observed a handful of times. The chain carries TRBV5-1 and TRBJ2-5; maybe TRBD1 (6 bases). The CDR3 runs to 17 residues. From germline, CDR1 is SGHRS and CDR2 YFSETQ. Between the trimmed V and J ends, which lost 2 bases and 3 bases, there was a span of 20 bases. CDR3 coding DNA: TGCGCCAGCAGCTTTGGCAGGGGCCGCTCGCAAGAAGAGACCCAGTACTTC. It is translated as CASSFGRGRSQEETQYF.

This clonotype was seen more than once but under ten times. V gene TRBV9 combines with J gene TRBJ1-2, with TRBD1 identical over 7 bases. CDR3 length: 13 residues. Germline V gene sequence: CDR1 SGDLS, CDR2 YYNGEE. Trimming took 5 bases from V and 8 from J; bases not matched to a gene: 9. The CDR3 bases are TGTGCCAGCAGAAATACAGGGGAGGGGGGCTACACCTTC. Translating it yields CASRNTGEGGYTF.

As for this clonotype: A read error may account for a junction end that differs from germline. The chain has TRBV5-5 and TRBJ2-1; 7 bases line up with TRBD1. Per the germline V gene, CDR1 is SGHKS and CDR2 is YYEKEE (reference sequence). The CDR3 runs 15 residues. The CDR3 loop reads CASSLYRGSCNEQFF. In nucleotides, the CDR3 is TGTGCCAGCAGCTTGTACAGGGGTTCCTGCAATGAGCAGTTCTTC.

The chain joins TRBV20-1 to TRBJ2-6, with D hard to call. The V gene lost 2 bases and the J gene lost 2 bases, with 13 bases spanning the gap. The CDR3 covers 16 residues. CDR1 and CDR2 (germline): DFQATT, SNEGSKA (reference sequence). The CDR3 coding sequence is TGCAGTGCTAGATTCTACGGTTTTGCTGGGGCCAACGTCCTGACTTTC. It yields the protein CSARFYGFAGANVLTF.

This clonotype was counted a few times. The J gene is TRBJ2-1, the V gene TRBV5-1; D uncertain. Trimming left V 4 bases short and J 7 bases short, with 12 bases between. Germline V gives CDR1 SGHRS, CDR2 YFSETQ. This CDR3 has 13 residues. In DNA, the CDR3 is TGCGCCAGCAGCCCTATAGGTCGAAATGAGCAGTTCTTC. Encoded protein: CASSPIGRNEQFF.